These T cell receptor beta chains were read from a single sample in a study of T cells expressing NK-cell markers. TCRdb re-called the 5' RACE reads and catalogs CDR3 proteins one per entry, DNA excluded. The sample shows about 460,000 distinct CDR3 sequences, and more than 1.4% sits with its ten largest clones. The sample consisted of blood T cells: a sorted CD56 or NKG2C T cell subset, CD4+ or CD8+ T cells, or bulk PBMC T cells (not recorded which). The receptors come from a woman between 45 and 60 years old in good health. The CDR3 runs from the conserved cysteine through the conserved F or W.

J,length,V,CDR3
TRBJ1-2,17,TRBV3-1,CASSPYRGQTLRSGYTF
TRBJ2-3,16,TRBV6-2/TRBV6-3,CASRAHPTGGTDTQYF
TRBJ2-2,11,TRBV29-1,CSVDRTGELFF
TRBJ2-5,15,TRBV2,CASSRDRGRSETQYF
TRBJ1-1,14,TRBV3-1,CASSQTRKNTEAFF
TRBJ1-4,14,TRBV7-6,CASLSGATGGKLFF
TRBJ1-2,13,TRBV5-6,CASQKPGWGGYTF
TRBJ2-7,15,TRBV6-1,CASSEAEQGGHEQYF
TRBJ1-4,14,TRBV6-1,CASSDLGGLGKLFF
TRBJ2-3,14,TRBV20-1,CSGVLAGNTDTQYF
TRBJ1-1,13,TRBV10-2,CASRPGENTEAFF
TRBJ2-1,16,TRBV20-1,CSARVLAAPRDNEQFF
TRBJ2-3,12,TRBV20-1,CSAGWDADTQYF
TRBJ2-3,19,TRBV6-1,CASSEGRRTSGRGRDTQYF
TRBJ2-5,14,TRBV7-8,CASSLTEVEETQYF
TRBJ2-1,11,TRBV2,CASSDFSQQFF
TRBJ1-1,13,TRBV10-2,CASREYGDTEAFF
TRBJ2-1,14,TRBV5-1,CASSLGQASYEQFF
TRBJ1-1,11,TRBV29-1,CSGEEITEAFF
TRBJ2-3,15,TRBV6-1,CASRNRDSKTDTQYF
TRBJ2-5,18,TRBV6-5,CASRSHRTSGSLRETQYF
TRBJ2-4,15,TRBV3-1,CASSRSSGTGNIQYF
TRBJ1-1,15,TRBV19,CASSMGLPSRTEAFF
TRBJ2-1,13,TRBV29-1,CSVEAFSGYEQFF
TRBJ1-1,15,TRBV27,CASSFARVGKTEAFF
TRBJ1-5,15,TRBV3-1,CASSQGPSSGQPQHF
TRBJ2-1,16,TRBV4-1,CASSKPTGISYNEQFF
TRBJ2-1,13,TRBV5-1,CASSLAGDLEQFF
TRBJ1-6,12,TRBV10-2,CASSVTTGALHF
TRBJ2-1,16,TRBV3-1,CASSQGTSASYNEQFF
TRBJ2-2,17,TRBV12-3/TRBV12-4,CASSRWAMREAGGELFF
TRBJ1-1,17,TRBV5-1,CASSLAGAGTRVTEAFF
TRBJ2-3,14,TRBV29-1,CSSWDSRSTDTQYF
TRBJ2-1,15,TRBV20-1,CSARERRGGRDEQFF
TRBJ2-5,13,TRBV5-5,CASSQSPRETQYF
TRBJ2-7,16,TRBV6-5,CASSYWIGTSDYEQYF
TRBJ2-4,13,TRBV20-1,CSAVGQGENIQYF
TRBJ2-2,12,TRBV27,CASSLRGGELFF
TRBJ2-1,15,TRBV10-3,CAISETVLVVTEQFF
TRBJ2-1,13,TRBV20-1,CSAGAQGNNEQFF
TRBJ1-2,13,TRBV5-5,CASSVAGTNGYTF
TRBJ2-7,17,TRBV7-3,CASSLMGGSGISYEQYF
TRBJ1-2,11,TRBV7-9,CAGNPGSGYTF
TRBJ2-6,19,TRBV4-1,CASSPLPSGSSPGANVLTF
TRBJ1-3,14,TRBV20-1,CSASVGRAGNTIYF
TRBJ1-4,15,TRBV20-1,CSARVFYTGDEKLFF
TRBJ2-1,13,TRBV19,CASSLVSGEKQFF
TRBJ1-5,16,TRBV7-8,CASSLSRQGGNQPQHF
TRBJ2-7,13,TRBV6-5,CASNRAGRYEQYF
TRBJ2-2,14,TRBV12-3/TRBV12-4,CASSFQGSAGELFF
TRBJ1-2,14,TRBV9,CASSTRDRDYGYTF